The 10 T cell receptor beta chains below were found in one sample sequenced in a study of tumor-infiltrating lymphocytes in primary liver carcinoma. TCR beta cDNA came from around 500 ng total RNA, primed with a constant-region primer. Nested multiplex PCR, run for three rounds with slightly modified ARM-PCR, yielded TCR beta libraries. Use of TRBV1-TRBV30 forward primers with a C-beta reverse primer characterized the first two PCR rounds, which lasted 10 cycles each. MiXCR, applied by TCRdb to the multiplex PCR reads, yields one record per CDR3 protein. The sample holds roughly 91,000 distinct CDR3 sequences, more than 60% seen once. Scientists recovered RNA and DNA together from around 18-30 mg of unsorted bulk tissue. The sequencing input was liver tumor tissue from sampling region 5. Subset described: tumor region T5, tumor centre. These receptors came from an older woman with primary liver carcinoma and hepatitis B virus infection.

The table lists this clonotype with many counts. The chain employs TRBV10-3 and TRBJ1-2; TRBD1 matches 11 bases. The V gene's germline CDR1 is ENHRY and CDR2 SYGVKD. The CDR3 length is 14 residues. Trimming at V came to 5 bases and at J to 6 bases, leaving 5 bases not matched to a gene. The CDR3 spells CAISPGQGVNGYTF. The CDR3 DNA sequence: TGTGCCATCAGTCCGGGACAGGGGGTTAATGGCTACACCTTC.

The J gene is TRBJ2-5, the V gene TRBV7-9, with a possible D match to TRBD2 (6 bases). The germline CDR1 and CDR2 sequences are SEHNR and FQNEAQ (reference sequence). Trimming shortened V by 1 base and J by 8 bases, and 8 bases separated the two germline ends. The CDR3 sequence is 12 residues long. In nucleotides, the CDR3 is TGTGCCAGCAGCTTAGTAGCGGAAACCCAGTACTTC. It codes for CASSLVAETQYF. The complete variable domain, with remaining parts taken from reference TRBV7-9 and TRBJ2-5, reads DTGVSQNPRHKITKRGQNVTFRCDPISEHNRLYWYRQTLGQGPEFLTYFQNEAQLEKSRLLSDRFSAERPKGSFSTLEIQRTEQGDSAMYLCASSLVAETQYFGPGTRLLVL.

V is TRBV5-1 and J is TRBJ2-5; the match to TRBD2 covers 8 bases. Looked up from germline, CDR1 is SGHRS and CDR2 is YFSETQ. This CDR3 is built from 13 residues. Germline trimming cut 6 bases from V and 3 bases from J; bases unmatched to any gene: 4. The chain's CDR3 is CASKGLVEETQYF. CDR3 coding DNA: TGCGCCAGCAAGGGACTAGTGGAAGAGACCCAGTACTTC.

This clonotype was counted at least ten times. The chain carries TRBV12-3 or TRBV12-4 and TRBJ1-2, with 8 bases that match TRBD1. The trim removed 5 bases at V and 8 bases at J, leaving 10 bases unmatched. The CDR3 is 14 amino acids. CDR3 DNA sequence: TGTGCCAGCAGTACAAATGGACAGGGCCGGGGCTACACCTTC. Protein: CASSTNGQGRGYTF.

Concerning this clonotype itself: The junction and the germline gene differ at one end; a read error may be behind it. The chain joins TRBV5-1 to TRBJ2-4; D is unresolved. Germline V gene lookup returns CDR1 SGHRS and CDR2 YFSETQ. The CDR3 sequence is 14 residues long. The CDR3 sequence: CASRLVGSQSIQYF. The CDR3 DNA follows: TGCGCCAGCAGATTGGTTGGTAGCCAAAGCATTCAGTACTTC.

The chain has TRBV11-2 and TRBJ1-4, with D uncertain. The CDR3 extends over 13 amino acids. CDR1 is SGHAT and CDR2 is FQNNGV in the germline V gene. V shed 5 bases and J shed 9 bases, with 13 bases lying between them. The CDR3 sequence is CASSPRSYKKLFF. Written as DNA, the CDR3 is TGTGCCAGCAGCCCCCGGTCATATAAAAAACTGTTTTTT.

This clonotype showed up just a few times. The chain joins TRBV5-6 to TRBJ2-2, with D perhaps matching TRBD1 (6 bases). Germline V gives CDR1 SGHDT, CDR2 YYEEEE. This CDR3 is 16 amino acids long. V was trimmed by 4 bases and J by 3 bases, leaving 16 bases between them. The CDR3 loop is CASSTSGARDTGELFF. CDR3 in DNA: TGTGCCAGCAGCACATCAGGGGCGCGGGACACCGGGGAGCTGTTTTTT. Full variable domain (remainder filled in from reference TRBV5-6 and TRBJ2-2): DAGVTQSPTHLIKTRGQQVTLRCSPKSGHDTVSWYQQALGQGPQFIFQYYEEEERQRGNFPDRFSGHQFPNYSSELNVNALLLGDSALYLCASSTSGARDTGELFFGEGSRLTVL.

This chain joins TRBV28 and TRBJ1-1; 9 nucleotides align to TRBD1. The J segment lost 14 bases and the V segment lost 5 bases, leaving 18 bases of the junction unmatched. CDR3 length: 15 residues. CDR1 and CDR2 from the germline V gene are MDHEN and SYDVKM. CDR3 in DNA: TGTGCCAGCAGTGCCCCACAGGGGGCAAGAATTGAAACATTCTTT. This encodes CASSAPQGARIETFF.

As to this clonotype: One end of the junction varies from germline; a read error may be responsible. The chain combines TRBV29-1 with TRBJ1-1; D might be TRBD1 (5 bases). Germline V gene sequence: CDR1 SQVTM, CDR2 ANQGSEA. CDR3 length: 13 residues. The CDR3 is CSVENGANSEAFF. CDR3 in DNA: TGCAGTGTTGAGAATGGGGCAAACAGTGAAGCTTTCTTT. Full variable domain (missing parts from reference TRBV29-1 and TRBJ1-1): SAVISQKPSRDICQRGTSLTIQCQVDSQVTMMFWYRQQPGQSLTLIATANQGSEATYESGFVIDKFPISRPNLTFSTLTVSNMSPEDSSIYLCSVENGANSEAFFGQGTRLTVV.

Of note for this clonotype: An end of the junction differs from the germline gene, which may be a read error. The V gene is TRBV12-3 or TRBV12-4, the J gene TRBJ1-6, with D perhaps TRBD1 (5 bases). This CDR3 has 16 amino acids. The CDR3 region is CTSSLAARAANSPLHF. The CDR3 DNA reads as TGTACCAGCAGTTTAGCGGCCAGGGCGGCCAATTCACCCCTCCACTTT.